These 6 T cell receptor beta chains originate from one sample sequenced in a study of T cell changes during pregnancy in multiple sclerosis. Produced via immunoSEQ multiplex PCR; TCRdb's table is partial and in-frame only. The sample has tens of thousands of clones; about 91% are singletons. The sample in question was peripheral blood, obtained after pregnancy. Receptors originate from a female donor in good health, enrolled as a control in a pregnancy study.

This clone came up once. This chain connects TRBV9 to TRBJ1-2; TRBD1 aligns across 7 bases. The germline V gene encodes CDR1 SGDLS and CDR2 YYNGEE. The V segment lost 7 bases and the J segment 0 bases; nucleotides outside the gene matches: 6. The CDR3 is 14 amino acids. As DNA, the CDR3 is TGTGCCAGCTCTCGGACAGGTACTAACTATGGCTACACCTTC. This gives the protein CASSRTGTNYGYTF.

This clone has a single count. The rearrangement links TRBV4-1 to TRBJ2-7; 8 bases map to TRBD1. In germline, CDR1 is MGHRA, CDR2 YSYEKL. The CDR3 loop spans 14 amino acids. V shed 7 bases, J shed 2 bases, and the junction held 7 bases outside the gene matches. The CDR3 DNA reads as TGCGCCAGCACCTTCGACAGGGGCCCCTACGAGCAGTACTTC. This gives the protein CASTFDRGPYEQYF.

The CDR3 protein is CASSPQGQLNTEAFF. The DNA of the CDR3 is TGTGCCAGCTCACCACAGGGACAACTAAACACTGAAGCTTTCTTT. This chain connects TRBV18 to TRBJ1-1, with D perhaps matching TRBD1 (6 bases). The CDR3 is 15 amino acids. V was cut by 1 base and J by 2 bases, with 11 bases left in between. CDR1 and CDR2 (germline): KGHSH, LQKENI.

V is TRBV7-9 and J is TRBJ2-1, with 8 bases that match TRBD1. In germline, CDR1 is SEHNR, CDR2 FQNEAQ (reference sequence). Trimming at V came to 2 bases and at J to 4 bases, leaving 4 bases not matched to a gene. The CDR3 is made up of 15 amino acids. This CDR3 is CASSLTGGRYNEQFF. In DNA, the CDR3 is TGTGCCAGCAGCTTAACAGGGGGTCGGTACAATGAGCAGTTCTTC.

The gene calls are TRBV14 and TRBJ2-1; D is perhaps TRBD2 (6 bases). Trimming pared 4 bases from V and 3 bases from J, leaving 16 bases between. CDR3 length: 16 amino acids. CDR1 and CDR2 (germline): SGHDN, FVKESK. This CDR3 reads CASSPLEGPDYNEQFF. The CDR3, as DNA: TGTGCCAGCAGCCCCCTGGAGGGACCAGACTACAATGAGCAGTTCTTC.

The chain carries TRBV6-1 and TRBJ2-5; D unresolved. The CDR3 loop spans 13 amino acids. Trimming removed 6 bases from V and 0 bases from J, with 8 bases in between. Germline V gives CDR1 MNHNS, CDR2 SASEGT. Here the CDR3 reads CASSHMYQETQYF. CDR3 sequence (DNA): TGTGCCAGCAGCCACATGTACCAAGAGACCCAGTACTTC.